The T cell receptor (beta chain) described here comes from a study of CD8+ T cells in alopecia areata. Study overall: Those treated were given oral tofacitinib at 5 to 10 mg twice daily.

Study results and caveats: Scalp specimens additionally yield sequences from normal skin's resident alphabeta T cells. Normal scalp showed lower clonality than lesional scalp, especially alopecia totalis/universalis.

Sequencing relied on a cDNA template that was reverse transcribed from extracted RNA. Produced via immunoSEQ multiplex PCR; TCRdb's table is partial and in-frame only. The sample has around 160,000 clones, roughly 44% seen once; the top ten hold over 5.5%. Researchers took lesional scalp punch biopsies and peripheral blood from people who were alopecia areata patients. CDR1 and CDR2 from the germline V gene are SNHLY and FYNNEI. The trim removed 6 bases at V and 5 bases at J, leaving 7 bases unmatched. This CDR3 is built from 16 residues. This clone was detected only a few times. The antigen remains undetermined.

What was sequenced was CD4+ T cells sorted from blood. This chain links TRBV2 with TRBJ2-5; 15 bases agree with TRBD2. This TCR was recovered from a human donor with alopecia areata. The CDR3 sequence is CASSALGLAGGETQYF. The CDR3 DNA reads as TGTGCCAGCAGCGCCTTGGGACTAGCGGGAGGTGAGACCCAGTACTTC.